A selection of T cell receptor beta chains follows, all from one sample in a study of cytomegalovirus exposure and HLA in healthy donors. Libraries were prepared by immunoSEQ multiplex PCR; TCRdb keeps only in-frame clonotypes and omits some of them. The sample yields 150,000 to 200,000 clones, about 80% seen once. The material sequenced was PBMCs. The origin of the receptors is a woman aged 40 to 55 in good health and CMV-seronegative. The CDR3 runs from the conserved cysteine through the conserved F or W. Fields, in order: D gene, clone size, J gene, V gene, CDR3 DNA, CDR3 protein. A D gene is named only where the DNA matches it firmly. Expanded clones are given a class, and other clones once, few, many or no size at all.

D: .
size: .
J: TRBJ1-4
V: TRBV7-6
DNA: TGTGCCAGCAGCTTAGCGCCAGCAACTAATGAAAAACTGTTTTTT
CDR3: CASSLAPATNEKLFF

D: .
size: .
J: TRBJ1-2
V: TRBV29-1
DNA: TGCAGCGTTGTCTTTTCCGCTAGAAACACCTTC
CDR3: CSVVFSARNTF

D: .
size: .
J: TRBJ1-2
V: TRBV11-3
DNA: TGTGCCAGCAGCTTCGGGACGGGGGAGAATGGCTACACCTTC
CDR3: CASSFGTGENGYTF

D: TRBD1
size: .
J: TRBJ1-1
V: TRBV7-2
DNA: TGTGCCAGCAGCTTCGGACAGGGAAATACTGAAGCTTTCTTT
CDR3: CASSFGQGNTEAFF

D: .
size: .
J: TRBJ2-5
V: TRBV5-5
DNA: TGTGCCAGCAGCTGGGGGGTTACCGACCAAGAGACCCAGTACTTC
CDR3: CASSWGVTDQETQYF

D: .
size: .
J: TRBJ1-3
V: TRBV11-3
DNA: TGTGCCAGCAGCTTAGAGTCGGTAGAAGGAAACACCATATATTTT
CDR3: CASSLESVEGNTIYF

D: TRBD1
size: .
J: TRBJ1-4
V: TRBV5-1
DNA: TGCGCCAGCGGAGTCGGGACAGCAAATGAAAAACTGTTTTTT
CDR3: CASGVGTANEKLFF

D: .
size: .
J: TRBJ2-7
V: TRBV11-3
DNA: TGTGCCAGCAGCCTAGGCAGGGATCAGGCCTACTACGAGCAGTACTTC
CDR3: CASSLGRDQAYYEQYF

D: TRBD1
size: .
J: TRBJ2-2
V: TRBV5-1
DNA: TGCGCCAGCAGCTTAACGGGACAGGGGAGCACCGGGGAGCTGTTTTTT
CDR3: CASSLTGQGSTGELFF

D: .
size: .
J: TRBJ2-3
V: TRBV11-2
DNA: TGTGCCAGCAGTCCTCCGTCAGATACGCAGTATTTT
CDR3: CASSPPSDTQYF

D: .
size: .
J: TRBJ2-5
V: TRBV5-5
DNA: TGTGCCAGCAGCTTTTCCCTGGAGACCCAGTACTTC
CDR3: CASSFSLETQYF

D: .
size: once
J: TRBJ1-1
V: TRBV19
DNA: TGTGCCAGTAGTATTTTGGGGCCGGACACTGAAGCTTTCTTT
CDR3: CASSILGPDTEAFF

D: .
size: .
J: TRBJ1-5
V: TRBV5-1
DNA: TGCGCCAGCAGCTATACCGCGGATCAGCCCCAGCATTTT
CDR3: CASSYTADQPQHF

D: .
size: few
J: TRBJ2-4
V: TRBV30
DNA: TGTGCCTGGAGTGTAAGGGGGGGAAACATTCAGTACTTC
CDR3: CAWSVRGGNIQYF

D: TRBD1
size: .
J: TRBJ2-2
V: TRBV5-1
DNA: TGCGCCAGCAGCTGGAACGGCGGGACAGGGACCGGGGAGCTGTTTTTT
CDR3: CASSWNGGTGTGELFF

D: .
size: .
J: TRBJ2-7
V: TRBV6-5
DNA: TGTGCCAGCAGGCGCCTATACGAGCAGTACTTC
CDR3: CASRRLYEQYF

D: .
size: .
J: TRBJ1-2
V: TRBV4-3
DNA: TGCGCCAGCAGCCAAGATTGGAGGTTTGGCTACACCTTC
CDR3: CASSQDWRFGYTF

D: .
size: .
J: TRBJ2-7
V: TRBV5-8
DNA: TGTGCCAGCAACGACCCCCGGGATCTTTTCCCCGAGCAGTACTTC
CDR3: CASNDPRDLFPEQYF

D: TRBD2
size: .
J: TRBJ2-2
V: TRBV19
DNA: TGTGCCAGTAGACTAGCGGGAGCGAGTACCGGGGAGCTGTTTTTT
CDR3: CASRLAGASTGELFF

D: TRBD2
size: .
J: TRBJ2-2
V: TRBV7-6
DNA: TGTGCCAGCAGTCTGGCGGGGGTCGGGACCGGGGAGCTGTTTTTT
CDR3: CASSLAGVGTGELFF

D: .
size: .
J: TRBJ1-5
V: TRBV5-6
DNA: TGTGCCAGCAGCTTGGAAGGCCGGGGGGTGCAGCCCCAGCATTTT
CDR3: CASSLEGRGVQPQHF

D: .
size: once
J: TRBJ2-1
V: TRBV11-3
DNA: TGTGCCAGCAGCCCGGGGTGGGTGGATGAGCAGTTCTTC
CDR3: CASSPGWVDEQFF

D: .
size: once
J: TRBJ1-1
V: TRBV2
DNA: TGTGCCAGCAGTGGGACACGGAACACTGAAGCTTTCTTT
CDR3: CASSGTRNTEAFF

D: .
size: .
J: TRBJ1-1
V: TRBV12-5
DNA: TGTGCTAGTGGACAGACGGGGACAATGAACACTGAAGCTTTCTTT
CDR3: CASGQTGTMNTEAFF

D: .
size: .
J: TRBJ2-5
V: TRBV6-1
DNA: TGTGCCAGCAGTGAAGCGCGGGAGACCCAGTACTTC
CDR3: CASSEARETQYF

D: TRBD2
size: .
J: TRBJ2-1
V: TRBV30
DNA: TGTGCCTGGAGTAAACGGGAGGTGGCCTACAATGAGCAGTTCTTC
CDR3: CAWSKREVAYNEQFF

D: TRBD1
size: .
J: TRBJ1-1
V: TRBV6-1
DNA: TGTGCCAGCAGTCGACAGGGTGTGAACACTGAAGCTTTCTTT
CDR3: CASSRQGVNTEAFF

D: .
size: .
J: TRBJ2-3
V: TRBV2
DNA: TGTGCCAGCAGTGAATTAGCGGTCCCCACAGATACGCAGTATTTT
CDR3: CASSELAVPTDTQYF

D: .
size: few
J: TRBJ2-1
V: TRBV5-4
DNA: TGTGCCAGCAGCTTCCGGGGAGGCGGATCTTACAATGAGCAGTTCTTC
CDR3: CASSFRGGGSYNEQFF